The T cell receptor (beta chain) under discussion was sequenced for a study of glioma-infiltrating T cells after dendritic cell vaccination. Study-level points and caveats: Complete blood and tumor specimen sets were limited to few patients.

Up to 2 ug genomic DNA was used for TCRB CDR3 amplification. The primer mix had 60 V beta and 13 J beta primers. Profiling relied on immunoSEQ multiplex PCR, and the TCRdb table lists in-frame clones only, not all of them. The sample lists about 46,000 clones; over 75% were seen once. The time point denotes: after dendritic cell vaccination, including at tumor progression/relapse. Before vaccination, two weeks after the third vaccination, and at progression, PBMC were collected. The CDR3 spans 14 residues. V was pared by 5 bases and J by 6 bases, with 5 bases of the junction left unmatched. The germline gives CDR1 LNHNV, CDR2 YYDKDF (reference sequence). This clone has a single count. Its cognate antigen is unknown.

This clonotype originated in a human donor with glioblastoma. The rearrangement links TRBV15 to TRBJ2-3, with 10 bases identical to TRBD1. The source material was blood, sampled after dendritic cell vaccination. The CDR3 sequence is CATSRGQGGDTQYF. CDR3 coding DNA: TGTGCCACCAGCCGCGGACAGGGGGGCGATACGCAGTATTTT.